This T cell receptor (beta chain) was profiled in a study of technical replicates of blood from a few donors. Assay used: immunoSEQ multiplex PCR; TCRdb lists only in-frame clones, some missing. The top ten clones hold roughly 0.37% of a sample with about 78,000 clones, 85% to 95% of them seen once. Germline V gene data show CDR1 as LGHNA and CDR2 as YNFKEQ. V lost 0 bases, J lost 8 bases, and 13 bases lay in between. The CDR3 contains 14 residues. Sequenced sample: T cells isolated from PBMCs. V usage is TRBV4-2 and J usage is TRBJ1-2, with D possibly TRBD1 on 6 matching bases. The origin of this receptor is a human donor in good health. CDR3 nucleotides: TGTGCCAGCAGCCAAGATTGGACAGCGAAGGGCTACACCTTC. Its translation is CASSQDWTAKGYTF.